The source of this T cell receptor beta chain is a study of cytomegalovirus exposure and HLA in healthy donors. The V segment lost 2 bases and the J segment 10 bases; nucleotides outside the gene matches: 6. The germline gives CDR1 LNHDA, CDR2 SQIVND (reference sequence). This CDR3 has 14 residues. This PCR relied on a set of 60 Vbeta primers and 13 Jbeta primers. Generated by immunoSEQ multiplex PCR, the TCRdb table keeps only in-frame clones and is missing some. This table has 70,000 to 100,000 clones, less than 80% appearing once. Study-level points and caveats: Information on immune exposure was restricted to one variable (CMV serostatus). A later analysis reportedly found fewer N-insertions in an Asian-associated ancestry cluster than the approximately 730-donor mean.

The count of this clone is one. Its antigen is unknown. The chain recombines TRBV19 with TRBJ1-4; TRBD1 matches 8 bases. The TCR originated in a woman aged 50 to 60 in good health and CMV-seropositive. The sequenced sample consisted of PBMCs. CDR3 sequence: CASSIRTGPGKLFF. The CDR3 DNA is TGTGCCAGTAGTATAAGGACAGGGCCCGGAAAACTGTTTTTT.